One sample yielded the 15 T cell receptor beta chains listed below, sequenced in a study of blood T cells in healthy people across ages. The second PCR ran roughly 7 to 11 cycles with a sample-barcoded 5' primer and J-beta primers. One entry per CDR3 protein results from TCRdb running MiXCR on the 5' RACE reads. This sample carries about 930,000 distinct CDR3 sequences, about 29% of them seen once, and the ten largest clones take roughly 10%. The same data also contributed to another study, on T cells of mothers and their children.

Sequenced: blood. The receptors derive from a woman in her 40s in good health.

This rearrangement joins TRBV29-1 to TRBJ2-1, with 11 bases fitting TRBD2. This CDR3 comprises 15 residues. Germline V lookup: CDR1 SQVTM, CDR2 ANQGSEA. Trimming at V came to 6 bases and at J to 5 bases, leaving 9 bases not matched to a gene. The CDR3 bases are TGCAGCGTGGTGGGGCTAGCGGGGGGTAACAATGAGCAGTTCTTC. Translated, it gives CSVVGLAGGNNEQFF.

This clonotype was found many times. The V call is TRBV2, the J call TRBJ1-5; 7 nucleotides line up with TRBD1. Trimming took 5 bases from V and 4 from J; bases not matched to a gene: 5. CDR1 is SNHLY and CDR2 is FYNNEI in the germline V gene. The CDR3 consists of 14 residues. The CDR3 region has the DNA TGTGCCAGCAGTAAGGGACAGCCGAATCAGCCCCAGCATTTT. It translates to CASSKGQPNQPQHF.

This clonotype has only a few counts. The J gene is TRBJ2-5, the V gene TRBV7-2, with D possibly called TRBD1 or TRBD2 (5 bases each). With 5 bases removed from V and 4 bases from J, the gap between germline ends came to 11 bases. Germline V gene data show CDR1 as SGHTA and CDR2 as FQGNSA. The CDR3 covers 13 residues. The CDR3 DNA sequence: TGTGCCAGCAGCACGGGGACCCTAGAGACCCAGTACTTC. It yields the protein CASSTGTLETQYF.

This clonotype was observed many times. Here the CDR3 DNA reads TGTGCCAGCAGTGAACGGACTGAGGGTACAGATACGCAGTATTTT. Residues: CASSERTEGTDTQYF. The V call is TRBV6-4, the J call TRBJ2-3; the D gene is possibly TRBD2 (5 bases). Germline CDR1 MRHNA, CDR2 SNTAGT. The V end was cut by 3 bases, the J end by 3 bases, with 13 bases between. This CDR3 is 15 amino acids long.

The sample holds many counts of this clonotype. The chain carries TRBV20-1 and TRBJ1-2, with unresolved D. V was clipped by 1 base and J by 8 bases, with 14 bases between them. The CDR3 covers 13 residues. CDR1 is DFQATT, CDR2 SNEGSKA, per germline (reference sequence). The CDR3 protein is CSARAVLQRGYTF. The CDR3 nucleotides are TGCAGTGCTAGAGCCGTTCTCCAACGCGGCTACACCTTC.

With respect to this clonotype: Relative to the germline gene, one junction end is altered; a read error may explain this. The chain employs TRBV30 and TRBJ1-1; 7 nucleotides line up with TRBD1. CDR3 length: 13 residues. Germline V gives CDR1 GTSNPN, CDR2 SVGIG (reference sequence). The CDR3 loop is CACGQEMNTEAFF. CDR3 coding DNA: TGTGCCTGCGGACAGGAGATGAACACCGAAGCTTTCTTT.

Only a few counts were recorded for this clonotype. J is TRBJ2-3 and V is TRBV6-1; TRBD2 aligns across 10 bases. CDR3 length equals 13 residues. Germline-derived CDR1 and CDR2 are MNHNS and SASEGT. V shed 6 bases, J shed 7 bases, and the junction held 4 bases outside the gene matches. The CDR3 nucleotides are TGTGCCAGCAGGACTAGCGGGTCATATACGCAGTATTTT. Its protein product is CASRTSGSYTQYF.

As for this clonotype: Possible read error: a much larger clone is one base away. The CDR3 region has the DNA TGCGCCAGCAGCTACCGGCCCGGGACTACCTCACACAATGAGCAGTTCTTC. Translated: CASSYRPGTTSHNEQFF. The V gene is TRBV4-1, the J gene TRBJ2-1, with 7 bases matching TRBD2. This CDR3 region has 17 residues. With 5 bases clipped from V and 5 bases from J, the junction kept 15 bases outside the gene matches. Germline loops: CDR1 MGHRA, CDR2 YSYEKL.

In regard to this clonotype: A much larger clonotype is one base distant, so this may be a read error. CDR3 coding DNA: TGTACCATCAGATTTTCGGGGGGCCAGGAGACCCAGTACTTC. It translates to CTIRFSGGQETQYF. This chain joins TRBV10-3 and TRBJ2-5; maybe TRBD2 (7 bases). Looked up from germline, CDR1 is ENHRY and CDR2 is SYGVKD. The CDR3 loop spans 14 amino acids.

This clonotype was seen many times. V and J are TRBV12-3 or TRBV12-4 and TRBJ2-5; TRBD1 matches 7 bases. The trim removed 5 bases at V and 0 bases at J, leaving 9 bases unmatched. The CDR3 totals 16 residues. CDR3 in DNA: TGTGCCAGCAGTGATACCGACGGGACAGACCAAGAGACCCAGTACTTC. Encoded protein: CASSDTDGTDQETQYF.

This chain joins TRBV29-1 and TRBJ2-5; TRBD2 might be the D (6 bases). The CDR3 is 13 residues long. Trimming removed 8 bases from V and 2 bases from J, with 15 bases in between. The germline V gene encodes CDR1 SQVTM and CDR2 ANQGSEA. CDR3 region: CSFQTRGQETQYF. The CDR3 DNA sequence: TGCAGCTTTCAAACCCGGGGGCAAGAGACCCAGTACTTC.

The V call is TRBV2, the J call TRBJ1-1, with a tentative D call TRBD1 (6 bases). V lost 1 base, J lost 0 bases, and 9 bases lay in between. The CDR3 is 15 residues long. Looked up from germline, CDR1 is SNHLY and CDR2 is FYNNEI. As DNA, the CDR3 is TGTGCCAGCAGTGAAGGGGACACCTTGAACACTGAAGCTTTCTTT. Encoded protein: CASSEGDTLNTEAFF.

The chain links TRBV2 to TRBJ1-1, with a tentative D call TRBD1 (5 bases). CDR1 and CDR2 from the germline V gene are SNHLY and FYNNEI. This CDR3 has 15 amino acids. The V end was cut by 5 bases, the J end by 1 base, with 14 bases between. In DNA, the CDR3 is TGTGCCAGCAGTTGGGGACGGTCTGGGAACACTGAAGCTTTCTTT. Its translation is CASSWGRSGNTEAFF.

On this clonotype: Relative to the germline gene, one junction end is altered; a read error may explain this. The J gene is TRBJ2-5, the V gene TRBV9; 9 bases align to TRBD2. The CDR3 sequence is 17 residues long. CDR1 is SGDLS, CDR2 YYNGEE, per germline. The CDR3 DNA follows: TGTGCCAGCAGCGACGGGACGAGCGGGGGGACGCAAGAGACCCGGTACTTC. Its translation: CASSDGTSGGTQETRYF.

The chain couples TRBV20-1 to TRBJ1-2; 10 bases line up with TRBD1. The V segment lost 6 bases and the J segment 6 bases; nucleotides outside the gene matches: 10. The CDR3 consists of 14 residues. Germline-derived CDR1 and CDR2 are DFQATT and SNEGSKA (reference sequence). The CDR3 reads CSAGRTGTGDGYTF. As DNA, the CDR3 is TGCAGTGCGGGACGGACCGGGACAGGGGATGGCTACACCTTC.